This TCR beta chain was sequenced in a study of T cell responses to AZD1222 COVID-19 vaccine. This table comes from immunoSEQ multiplex PCR, and its TCRdb copy is limited to in-frame clones, with some not included. The table lists 250,000 to 300,000 clones, 90% to 95% of them singletons, with less than 0.6% in the top ten. Of note for this clone: The antigen remains unidentified.

Points from the study as a whole: Recipients of AZD1222 seropositive at baseline numbered only five or six. There were mostly white British donors and more females than males, and clonal diversity was possibly underestimated. Researchers took repertoire samples only after the peak T cell response had come. A rise in Spike-specific TCR breadth and depth followed two AZD1222 doses.

The CDR3 extends over 16 amino acids. CDR1 is SNHLY and CDR2 is FYNNEI in the germline V gene. The ends lost 4 bases at V and 2 bases at J; junction bases unmatched: 5. The sample in question was peripheral blood, obtained 28 days after the second AZD1222 dose. The TCR sequence derives from an adult who received the AZD1222 COVID-19 vaccine. The chain recombines TRBV2 with TRBJ2-6; 7 positions agree with TRBD1. The CDR3 bases are TGTGCCAGCAGTGCCGACAGGGCCACTGGGGCCAACGTCCTGACTTTC. Amino acids: CASSADRATGANVLTF.